These 23 T cell receptor beta chains originate from one sample sequenced in a study of blood T cell repertoires in COVID-19. Repertoires were generated with immunoSEQ multiplex PCR, while TCRdb's copy carries only in-frame clones and drops some. The sample consists of approximately 200,000 clones, about 86% of them appearing once. What was sequenced was peripheral blood. Receptor source: a woman between 25 and 40 years old who had recovered from COVID-19.

Only one count was recorded for this clone. The V and J genes are TRBV9 and TRBJ2-1; D unresolved. The V gene's germline CDR1 is SGDLS and CDR2 YYNGEE. This CDR3 has 15 residues. Trimming took 0 bases from V and 3 from J, leaving 10 bases between them. CDR3 nucleotide sequence: TGTGCCAGCAGCGTAGCGTGGTACAGCTACAATGAGCAGTTCTTC. This encodes CASSVAWYSYNEQFF.

The V call is TRBV5-6, the J call TRBJ2-5; the D is unclear. The CDR3 is 14 residues long. In germline, CDR1 is SGHDT, CDR2 YYEEEE. Trimming took 0 bases from V and 4 from J, leaving 10 bases between them. CDR3 amino acids: CASSLVPAIETQYF. The DNA for the CDR3 is TGTGCCAGCAGCTTGGTCCCTGCGATAGAGACCCAGTACTTC. The variable domain in full, with the rest retrieved from reference TRBV5-6 and TRBJ2-5, is DAGVTQSPTHLIKTRGQQVTLRCSPKSGHDTVSWYQQALGQGPQFIFQYYEEEERQRGNFPDRFSGHQFPNYSSELNVNALLLGDSALYLCASSLVPAIETQYFGPGTRLLVL.

This clone was counted once. The J gene is TRBJ2-3, the V gene TRBV5-1; D is perhaps TRBD2 (7 bases). Germline V gene lookup returns CDR1 SGHRS and CDR2 YFSETQ. This CDR3 spans 14 amino acids. The V gene lost 3 bases and the J gene lost 1 base, with 9 bases spanning the gap. CDR3 sequence: CASSWGGRTDTQYF. The DNA of the CDR3 is TGCGCCAGCAGCTGGGGGGGGCGCACAGATACGCAGTATTTT.

CDR3 nucleotide sequence: TGTGCCAGCAGCTTATCCGCGCCCGGACAGGGATCTGAAGCTTTCTTT. Translating gives CASSLSAPGQGSEAFF. This chain uses TRBV7-8 with TRBJ1-1; 8 bases match TRBD1. CDR1 and CDR2 (germline): SGHVS, FQNEAQ. With V trimmed by 2 bases and J by 6 bases, 11 bases remained unmatched. CDR3 size: 16 residues.

This chain joins TRBV27 and TRBJ2-5; tentative D call: TRBD1 (5 bases). The V and J ends lost 2 bases and 7 bases respectively, with 11 bases between them. CDR1 MNHEY and CDR2 SMNVEV come from the germline V gene (reference sequence). This CDR3 spans 13 amino acids. CDR3 protein: CASSLQGAATQYF. The CDR3 region has the DNA TGTGCCAGCAGTTTACAAGGGGCCGCGACCCAGTACTTC.

The chain uses TRBV7-2 and TRBJ2-7; D remains ambiguous. Per the germline V gene, CDR1 is SGHTA and CDR2 is FQGNSA. The CDR3 runs to 14 residues. Trimming cost V 0 bases and J 6 bases, with 12 bases left between them. In DNA, the CDR3 is TGTGCCAGCAGCTTAGCGTCCCCAGGTGTCGAGCAGTACTTC. It translates to CASSLASPGVEQYF. The full variable domain, rest sourced from reference TRBV7-2 and TRBJ2-7, is GAGVSQSPSNKVTEKGKDVELRCDPISGHTALYWYRQSLGQGLEFLIYFQGNSAPDKSGLPSDRFSAERTGGSVSTLTIQRTQQEDSAVYLCASSLASPGVEQYFGPGTRLTVT.

The CDR3 loop is CASSLDLYEQYF. The DNA of the CDR3 is TGCGCCAGCAGCTTGGATCTCTACGAGCAGTACTTC. V gene TRBV5-1 combines with J gene TRBJ2-7; D remains ambiguous. The V gene's germline CDR1 is SGHRS and CDR2 YFSETQ. The CDR3 is 12 residues long. Trimming left V 0 bases short and J 3 bases short, with 4 bases between. The entire variable domain, with the rest obtained from reference TRBV5-1 and TRBJ2-7, is as follows: KAGVTQTPRYLIKTRGQQVTLSCSPISGHRSVSWYQQTPGQGLQFLFEYFSETQRNKGNFPGRFSGRQFSNSRSEMNVSTLELGDSALYLCASSLDLYEQYFGPGTRLTVT.

V gene TRBV5-1 combines with J gene TRBJ1-5; perhaps TRBD1 as D (5 bases). The V gene's germline CDR1 is SGHRS and CDR2 YFSETQ. This CDR3 is built from 17 residues. The germline V and J ends were trimmed by 3 bases and 2 bases, with 18 bases remaining between them. CDR3 in amino acids: CASSSLGRGGGNQPQHF. DNA of the CDR3: TGCGCCAGCAGCTCGTTGGGACGGGGAGGTGGCAATCAGCCCCAGCATTTT. Full variable domain (rest looked up from reference TRBV5-1 and TRBJ1-5): KAGVTQTPRYLIKTRGQQVTLSCSPISGHRSVSWYQQTPGQGLQFLFEYFSETQRNKGNFPGRFSGRQFSNSRSEMNVSTLELGDSALYLCASSSLGRGGGNQPQHFGDGTRLSIL.

The CDR3 DNA reads TGCAGCGTCTTGGGGAGGGTGCTACCGAAGACCCAGTACTTC. Amino acids: CSVLGRVLPKTQYF. This chain joins TRBV29-1 and TRBJ2-5; 7 positions match TRBD2. After removal of 6 bases from V and 6 bases from J, the junction contained 13 bases not matched to a gene. CDR3 length equals 14 residues. Germline-derived CDR1 and CDR2 are SQVTM and ANQGSEA.

The chain recombines TRBV6-5 with TRBJ2-7; D not certain. V lost 0 bases, J lost 3 bases, and 12 bases lay in between. CDR3 length equals 15 residues. Germline CDR1 reads MNHEY; CDR2 reads SVGAGI. The CDR3 here is CASSYSSMSGYEQYF. CDR3 DNA: TGTGCCAGCAGTTACTCCTCGATGTCCGGCTACGAGCAGTACTTC.

The chain uses TRBV7-9 and TRBJ2-4; D possibly corresponds to TRBD2 (5 bases). Trimming shortened V by 5 bases and J by 5 bases, and 19 bases separated the two germline ends. Germline CDR1 reads SEHNR; CDR2 reads FQNEAQ (reference sequence). The CDR3 length is 16 residues. CDR3 loop: CASSSRSAGWENIQYF. As DNA, the CDR3 is TGTGCCAGCAGCAGCCGATCGGCGGGTTGGGAAAACATTCAGTACTTC.

The V gene is TRBV14, the J gene TRBJ2-4, with D possibly TRBD2 on 5 matching bases. Germline loops: CDR1 SGHDN, CDR2 FVKESK. This CDR3 spans 13 amino acids. V was pared by 0 bases and J by 10 bases, with 10 bases between. CDR3 amino acids: CASSQDGSGIQYF. CDR3 in DNA: TGTGCCAGCAGCCAAGATGGATCGGGGATTCAGTACTTC.

V is TRBV12-3 or TRBV12-4 and J is TRBJ2-7; no firm D call. Trimming removed 3 bases at V and 3 bases at J, with 3 bases between. The CDR3 loop spans 11 amino acids. The CDR3 loop reads CASSFRYEQYF. In DNA, the CDR3 is TGTGCCAGCAGTTTCCGCTACGAGCAGTACTTC.

The chain joins TRBV5-1 to TRBJ1-4, with D maybe TRBD1 (5 bases). Germline lookup yields CDR1 SGHRS and CDR2 YFSETQ. V was trimmed by 3 bases and J by 0 bases, leaving 12 bases between them. The CDR3 loop spans 16 amino acids. Here the CDR3 DNA reads TGCGCCAGCAGCTACCAGACAGAGTCAACTAATGAAAAACTGTTTTTT. As protein: CASSYQTESTNEKLFF.

The chain uses TRBV5-1 and TRBJ2-7; 8 bases are shared with TRBD2. Germline V CDR1 and CDR2: SGHRS, YFSETQ. This CDR3 has 14 amino acids. The J segment lost 7 bases and the V segment lost 4 bases, leaving 10 bases of the junction unmatched. CDR3 coding DNA: TGCGCCAGCAGCCGAAGCGGGAGTGACTGGGAGCAGTACTTC. Translated, it gives CASSRSGSDWEQYF.

This clone turned up a few times. The V call is TRBV3-1 (or the pseudogene TRBV3-2), the J call TRBJ2-7, with 10 bases identical to TRBD2. Looked up from germline, CDR1 is LGHDT and CDR2 is YNNKEL (reference sequence). This CDR3 spans 15 amino acids. J lost 3 bases, V lost 2 bases, and 4 bases had no gene match. CDR3 nucleotides: TGTGCCAGCAGCCAAAGCGGGAGGGGACTCTACGAGCAGTACTTC. Amino acid sequence: CASSQSGRGLYEQYF.

The rearrangement joins TRBV24-1 to TRBJ2-2; the match to TRBD1 covers 7 bases. V dropped 10 bases and J dropped 3; count of bases not matched to a gene: 4. The germline CDR1 and CDR2 sequences are KGHDR and SFDVKD. This CDR3 has 13 amino acids. This CDR3 is CATCDRDTGELFF. CDR3 DNA: TGTGCCACGTGCGACAGGGACACCGGGGAGCTGTTTTTT.

The chain joins TRBV5-1 to TRBJ2-7, with 7 positions matching TRBD1. The CDR3 loop spans 17 amino acids. In germline, CDR1 is SGHRS, CDR2 YFSETQ. Trimming took 3 bases from V and 3 from J; bases not matched to a gene: 15. In nucleotides, the CDR3 is TGCGCCAGCAGCTCCGCCGGGACAGCCAGAATTCACTACGAGCAGTACTTC. Protein product: CASSSAGTARIHYEQYF.

The chain joins TRBV7-6 to TRBJ2-1; possibly TRBD1 for D (5 bases). Trimming left V 5 bases short and J 10 bases short, with 9 bases between. Germline assignment: CDR1 SGHVS and CDR2 FNYEAQ. The CDR3 length is 11 residues. The CDR3 sequence: CASSAYREQFF. Here the CDR3 DNA reads TGTGCCAGCAGCGCCTACAGGGAGCAGTTCTTC.

This chain connects TRBV6-6 to TRBJ1-1, with a tentative D call TRBD1 (6 bases). The V end lost 5 bases, the J end lost 4 bases, and 14 bases lay between the germline ends. This CDR3 has 14 residues. CDR1 MNHNY and CDR2 SVGAGI come from the germline V gene (reference sequence). The DNA for the CDR3 is TGTGCCAGCAGTCTTCCGGACAGTTCCACTGAAGCTTTCTTT. Residues: CASSLPDSSTEAFF.

V usage is TRBV2 and J usage is TRBJ2-3, with D possibly TRBD2 on 6 matching bases. This CDR3 has 13 amino acids. The germline V and J ends were trimmed by 5 bases and 5 bases, with 11 bases remaining between them. Germline V gene sequence: CDR1 SNHLY, CDR2 FYNNEI. CDR3 nucleotide sequence: TGTGCCAGCAGTACCGGGAGAGAAGATACGCAGTATTTT. Protein: CASSTGREDTQYF.

In its sample, this clone was seen a few times. The genes are TRBV6-5 and TRBJ2-7; D perhaps matches TRBD2 (5 bases). V lost 2 bases and J 9 bases, leaving 11 bases between the germline ends. This CDR3 comprises 12 residues. The germline V gene has CDR1 MNHEY and CDR2 SVGAGI. In nucleotides, the CDR3 is TGTGCCAGCAGTTACGGCCCGGAGGCGCAGTACTTC. This encodes CASSYGPEAQYF.

The chain couples TRBV5-6 to TRBJ1-2, with 8 bases that match TRBD1. V shed 4 bases and J 1 base; nucleotides not matched to a gene: 9. The CDR3 covers 16 residues. Germline V gene lookup returns CDR1 SGHDT and CDR2 YYEEEE. The CDR3 sequence: CASSRVTGEFNYGYTF. The CDR3 region has the DNA TGTGCCAGCAGCCGGGTGACAGGGGAATTTAACTATGGCTACACCTTC.